This T cell receptor (beta chain) was recorded in a study of blood T cell repertoires in COVID-19. Across the whole study: COVID-19 samples collected from the United States, Italy and Spain covered acute and convalescent phases. PBMCs, B-cell-depleted T cells, or T cells provided the cDNA or gDNA that made up the material.

The J segment lost 5 bases and the V segment lost 6 bases, leaving 2 bases of the junction unmatched. The CDR3 is 13 residues long. CDR1 and CDR2 from the germline V gene are MNHEY and SVGAGI. Source study methods: Using reference gene primer amplification, nucleated cell counts were estimated. Some clones are missing from TCRdb's copy, which holds only in-frame ones; the method was immunoSEQ multiplex PCR. D and trimming were read from the DNA, whereas the V and J calls and clone size are those reported in that table. Found here are about 180,000 clones, approximately 83% of them singletons; the top ten hold 3% to 4%.

This TCR was sampled from a man aged 55-75 years with acute or convalescent COVID-19. This chain links TRBV6-5 with TRBJ1-5; 9 bases agree with TRBD1. Sequencing input: peripheral blood. The CDR3 loop is CASSRDRDQPQHF. CDR3 bases: TGTGCCAGCAGCCGGGACAGGGATCAGCCCCAGCATTTT.